Listed below are T cell receptor beta chains from one sample, sequenced in a study of memory CD4+ T cells and cytomegalovirus serostatus. TCRdb's copy holds only in-frame clones and misses some; the assay was immunoSEQ multiplex PCR. The profile covers 45,000 to 55,000 clones, with roughly 79% appearing a single time and more than 1.5% taken by the ten largest. Sequenced: memory CD4+ T cells from blood. The receptor set was obtained from an adult in good health and CMV-seronegative. Each CDR3 is given with its conserved first and last residue. Fields, in order: CDR3 length, D gene, V gene, clone size, J gene, CDR3 DNA, CDR3 protein. A D gene is named only where the DNA matches it firmly. The size entry is marked missing in some rows and otherwise reads once, few, many or a size class.

>13|TRBD1|TRBV28|.|TRBJ1-2
TGTGCCAGCAGTCCTACAGGGGGGTATGGCTACACCTTC
CASSPTGGYGYTF
>15|.|TRBV11-2|.|TRBJ2-5
TGTGCCAGCAGCTTAGATGTGACTCTCCAAGAGACCCAGTACTTC
CASSLDVTLQETQYF
>16|TRBD2|TRBV9|.|TRBJ2-5
TGTGCCAGCAGCGGGCTAGCGGGAGCCCACCAAGAGACCCAGTACTTC
CASSGLAGAHQETQYF
>14|TRBD1|TRBV6-1|.|TRBJ1-6
TGTGCCAGCAGTGACCGACAGGGAAATTCACCCCTCCACTTT
CASSDRQGNSPLHF
>11|.|TRBV5-4|.|TRBJ2-7
TGTGCCAGCAGCCAAGGGGGACAGCAGTACTTC
CASSQGGQQYF
>14|.|TRBV19|.|TRBJ2-1
TGTGCCAGTATGGCGGTCGGGAGAGTCAATGAGCAGTTCTTC
CASMAVGRVNEQFF
>13|.|TRBV28|.|TRBJ2-7
TGTGCCAGCAGTTTTGGGGGGACCTACGAGCAGTACTTC
CASSFGGTYEQYF
>12|.|TRBV18|few|TRBJ2-1
TGTGCCAGCTCACCAGAAGGAAATGAGCAGTTCTTC
CASSPEGNEQFF
>16|.|TRBV5-4|.|TRBJ1-2
TGTGCCAGCAGCCCAACGTCGGGGGGGTTTAACTATGGCTACACCTTC
CASSPTSGGFNYGYTF
>14|.|TRBV7-2|.|TRBJ2-1
TGTGCCAGCAGCCCCGGGACTTATGGTAATGAGCAGTTCTTC
CASSPGTYGNEQFF
>14|.|TRBV2|.|TRBJ2-5
TGTGCCAGCATGCCCCCAGCGTCCGGAGAGACCCAGTACTTC
CASMPPASGETQYF
>13|.|TRBV18|.|TRBJ1-2
TGTGCCAGCTCACCACTCCAAGAGTTAGGCTACACCTTC
CASSPLQELGYTF
>12|.|TRBV5-1|.|TRBJ1-1
TGCGCCAGCAGCCTCCGGGACACTGAAGCTTTCTTT
CASSLRDTEAFF
>20|TRBD1|TRBV6-4|.|TRBJ2-6
TGTGCCAGCAGTGACTCGTCTCGGGTCAGGGGGCCGAAGGGGGCCAACGTCCTGACTTTC
CASSDSSRVRGPKGANVLTF
>15|.|TRBV2|once|TRBJ1-5
TGTGCCAGCAGGAGGGGGATTCGGGACAATCAGCCCCAGCATTTT
CASRRGIRDNQPQHF
>15|.|TRBV19|.|TRBJ2-7
TGTGCCAGTAGTATCCGGGGTGTAATGACCTACGAGCAGTACTTC
CASSIRGVMTYEQYF
>14|.|TRBV11-2|once|TRBJ1-2
TGTGCCCTAATTCCCGAGACACAGGACTATGGCTACACCTTC
CALIPETQDYGYTF
>14|TRBD2|TRBV7-2|.|TRBJ2-2
TGTGCCAGCAGCTCTTGGACTAGCACCGGGGAGCTGTTTTTT
CASSSWTSTGELFF